The clone carrying this T cell receptor (beta chain) was detected many times. What it binds is unknown. The data were taken from a study of Graves' ophthalmopathy and Graves' hyperthyroidism. Scientists amplified the TCR beta CDR3 regions from RNA transcripts. HTBI primers primed a first-round RT-PCR, and a second-round multiplex PCR followed. TCRdb redid the calling of the multiplex PCR reads with MiXCR, one entry per CDR3 protein. The sample consists of 500,000 to 700,000 distinct CDR3 sequences, around a fifth of them appearing once. Newly diagnosed hyperthyroidism donors, aged 18 to 65, duration under 2 months. Certain patients were not enrolled. These were patients with other autoimmune diseases, uncontrolled infections, pregnancy or lactation. The CDR3 runs 14 residues. CDR1 and CDR2 (germline): SGHRS, YFSETQ. V shed 1 base and J shed 2 bases, with 7 bases lying between them. Study findings and constraints: Separation of ophthalmopathy from stable hyperthyroidism was achieved by a 13-signature model, at approximately 87% sensitivity and approximately 81% specificity. This model predicted ophthalmopathy progression (sensitivity 65% to 71%, specificity about 72%).

The receptor's source is a woman aged 18-35 years with stable Graves' hyperthyroidism. Some clones in this sample may be carry-over from other donors' samples. The gene calls are TRBV5-1 and TRBJ1-3, with D perhaps matching TRBD1 (6 bases). Sequenced sample: peripheral blood. The CDR3 DNA is TGCGCCAGCAGCTTGCAGGGGACTGGAAACACCATATATTTT. Its translation is CASSLQGTGNTIYF.